These T cell receptor beta chains were read from a single sample in a study of tumor-infiltrating lymphocytes in primary liver carcinoma. TCRdb reanalysed the multiplex PCR reads using MiXCR and keeps one entry per CDR3 protein. The table lists about 32,000 distinct CDR3 sequences, 70% to 80% of them singletons, with under 20% in the top ten. The sample consisted of liver tumor tissue from sampling region 4. The origin of the receptors is a man aged 35 to 55 with primary liver carcinoma and hepatitis B virus infection. The CDR3 runs from the conserved cysteine through the conserved F or W. The D gene is left open where the match is weak. Some rows mark clone size as missing; the rest say once, few, many or name a class of expanded clone.

D: -
V: TRBV7-8
J: TRBJ2-3
size: -
DNA: TGTACCAGCAGTCCTGCCAGATGGGCAGATACGCAGTATTTT
CDR3: CTSSPARWADTQYF

D: -
V: TRBV11-2
J: TRBJ2-6
size: once
DNA: TGTGCCAGTAGCATGGGGGGAGACGGGGGCATCTCCCTCTCTGGGGCCAACGTCCTGACTTTC
CDR3: CASSMGGDGGISLSGANVLTF

D: -
V: TRBV29-1
J: TRBJ2-7
size: -
DNA: TGCAGTGTTGATGCAGGCCGGGGAGAGCACTACTTC
CDR3: CSVDAGRGEHYF

D: -
V: TRBV4-2
J: TRBJ1-2
size: -
DNA: TGTGCCAGTAGCCAAGAAACCGCCCAGGTGCTTAACTATGGCTACATCTTC
CDR3: CASSQETAQVLNYGYIF

D: -
V: TRBV4-3
J: TRBJ2-5
size: -
DNA: TGCGCCAGCAGCCAAGAGGACGCCAAATCGACCCAGTACTTC
CDR3: CASSQEDAKSTQYF

D: TRBD2
V: TRBV6-4
J: TRBJ2-3
size: -
DNA: TGTGCCAGCAGTGACACAGCGGGAGGCACAGGTACGCAGTATTTT
CDR3: CASSDTAGGTGTQYF

D: -
V: TRBV11-1
J: TRBJ2-2
size: -
DNA: TGTGCCAGCTTTTGGGACACCGGGGAGCTGTTTTTT
CDR3: CASFWDTGELFF

D: -
V: TRBV4-1
J: TRBJ2-3
size: -
DNA: TGCGCCAGCAGCCAATTTCCTAGAGGGGAATCGAACCCAACGCAGTATTTT
CDR3: CASSQFPRGESNPTQYF

D: TRBD1
V: TRBV5-1
J: TRBJ2-3
size: -
DNA: TGCGCCAGCAGCTTACAGGGGGCAGATGAGCAGTATTTT
CDR3: CASSLQGADEQYF

D: -
V: TRBV29-1
J: TRBJ2-7
size: -
DNA: TGCAGCGTAACCGGAACGGGTAGGGGAGATCAGTACTTC
CDR3: CSVTGTGRGDQYF

D: -
V: TRBV11-1
J: TRBJ2-4
size: once
DNA: TGTGCCAGCAGCTTTCCCGTGATTAGTGGGATCAAAAACATTCAGTACTTC
CDR3: CASSFPVISGIKNIQYF

D: -
V: TRBV4-2
J: TRBJ2-1
size: -
DNA: TGTGCCAGCAGCCAAGAGTGGACTACCGGCGGTGAGCGATCCTTC
CDR3: CASSQEWTTGGERSF

D: TRBD2
V: TRBV14
J: TRBJ2-1
size: -
DNA: TGCGCCAGCAGTGCCGTAGCGGGATGGGTAGAGAATGAGCAGTTCTTC
CDR3: CASSAVAGWVENEQFF

D: TRBD2
V: TRBV6-1
J: TRBJ2-1
size: -
DNA: TGTACCAGCAGTGAAGAAGCGGGAGGATACGATGGGCAGTTCTTC
CDR3: CTSSEEAGGYDGQFF

D: -
V: TRBV6-2/TRBV6-3
J: TRBJ1-1
size: -
DNA: TGTACCAGCAGCCTAGGACATCTTATGAACACAGAAGCTTTCTTT
CDR3: CTSSLGHLMNTEAFF

D: TRBD1
V: TRBV7-9
J: TRBJ2-7
size: -
DNA: TGTGCCAGCAACCCGGGGACAGTCGGCGAGCAGTACTTC
CDR3: CASNPGTVGEQYF

D: -
V: TRBV5-6
J: TRBJ2-4
size: -
DNA: TGTACCAACAGATGGTCGACGGGGCCTCAGTACTTC
CDR3: CTNRWSTGPQYF

D: -
V: TRBV24-1
J: TRBJ2-1
size: -
DNA: TGTGCCACCAGCTCGAATGGAGGCTACAATGAGCAGTCCTTC
CDR3: CATSSNGGYNEQSF

D: TRBD2
V: TRBV25-1
J: TRBJ2-1
size: once
DNA: TGTGCTAGCAGGGAGGGCTGGGTTCCCAATGAGCAGTTCTTC
CDR3: CASREGWVPNEQFF

D: TRBD1
V: TRBV10-3
J: TRBJ2-7
size: -
DNA: TGTGCCATCAGGAGTCCGGGACAGGGATTCTACGAGCGGTACTTC
CDR3: CAIRSPGQGFYERYF

D: -
V: TRBV5-5
J: TRBJ2-7
size: once
DNA: TGTGCCAGCAGCTTAATTATAGGAGCGGTAGTATGGGAGCAGTACTTC
CDR3: CASSLIIGAVVWEQYF

D: TRBD2
V: TRBV12-3/TRBV12-4
J: TRBJ2-2
size: few
DNA: TGTGCTAGCAGAGTCGGGACTAGTCAAGTCGGGGAGCTGTTTTTT
CDR3: CASRVGTSQVGELFF

D: TRBD1
V: TRBV5-1
J: TRBJ2-1
size: -
DNA: TGCGCCAGGAGCTTGGCCCCGGGACAGGGATACAATGAGCAATTCTTC
CDR3: CARSLAPGQGYNEQFF

D: -
V: TRBV29-1
J: TRBJ2-7
size: -
DNA: TGTAGCGTTGCCCCAACAGGGTTCCACGAGCAGTACTTC
CDR3: CSVAPTGFHEQYF

D: -
V: TRBV29-1
J: TRBJ2-3
size: -
DNA: TGCAGCGTCAGGACGGGGGGCAGAGATACTCAGTATTTT
CDR3: CSVRTGGRDTQYF

D: TRBD2
V: TRBV11-1
J: TRBJ2-4
size: -
DNA: TGTGCCAGCAGCCTCCCCGGGACTAGCGGGACCAAAAGCATACAGTACTTC
CDR3: CASSLPGTSGTKSIQYF

D: -
V: TRBV11-1
J: TRBJ2-7
size: -
DNA: TGTGCCAGCAGCCTGCGCGTCAGGGCGTCCCTGGGGGAGCAGTACTTC
CDR3: CASSLRVRASLGEQYF

D: TRBD2
V: TRBV5-1
J: TRBJ2-1
size: -
DNA: TGCACCAGCAGCGGGGGATTTAACTCCTACAATGAGCAGTTCTTC
CDR3: CTSSGGFNSYNEQFF

D: -
V: TRBV7-8
J: TRBJ1-1
size: -
DNA: TGTGCCAGTAACTTGGGGGCGGGTGAAGCTTTCTTT
CDR3: CASNLGAGEAFF

D: -
V: TRBV7-9
J: TRBJ1-3
size: -
DNA: TGTGTCAGCAGCCCACCCTCCAGAGTGAGTGGAAACACCATATATTTT
CDR3: CVSSPPSRVSGNTIYF

D: -
V: TRBV5-1
J: TRBJ2-3
size: many
DNA: TGCGCCAGCAGCTTGGCCAGCGCCAGCACAGATACGCAGTATTTT
CDR3: CASSLASASTDTQYF

D: -
V: TRBV16
J: TRBJ1-2
size: -
DNA: TGTGCCAACAGCCAATCGGTAACGGGGTACGGCTACACCTTC
CDR3: CANSQSVTGYGYTF

D: -
V: TRBV4-3
J: TRBJ2-1
size: -
DNA: TGCGCAAGCAGCCAAGAGGTGGGGGTCGAGCAGTTCTTC
CDR3: CASSQEVGVEQFF

D: TRBD2
V: TRBV12-3/TRBV12-4
J: TRBJ2-2
size: medium-sized
DNA: TGTGCCAGCAGTTTCGGGGCGGGAGCGGCCACCGGGGAGCTGTTTTTT
CDR3: CASSFGAGAATGELFF

D: TRBD2
V: TRBV7-9
J: TRBJ2-1
size: -
DNA: TGTGCCAGCAGCTTAGGGATCGGGACTATCGAGGGTGAGCAGTTCTTC
CDR3: CASSLGIGTIEGEQFF

D: -
V: TRBV28
J: TRBJ2-2
size: -
DNA: TGCGCCATCAGTTTAGGGCTAGGCGGGGAGCTGTTTTTT
CDR3: CAISLGLGGELFF

D: -
V: TRBV6-2/TRBV6-3
J: TRBJ2-6
size: -
DNA: TGTGCCAAGGGCAGGTTTCCTTCAGGGGCCAACGTCCTGACTTTC
CDR3: CAKGRFPSGANVLTF

D: TRBD1
V: TRBV29-1
J: TRBJ2-6
size: -
DNA: TGCTATGTTGAAGGACAGGGGGCTGGGGCCAACGTCCTGACTTTC
CDR3: CYVEGQGAGANVLTF

D: TRBD1
V: TRBV29-1
J: TRBJ1-1
size: -
DNA: TGCAGCGTTGAAGGACAGGGGAACACTGAAGTTTTCTTT
CDR3: CSVEGQGNTEVFF

D: -
V: TRBV11-2
J: TRBJ2-3
size: -
DNA: TGTGCCGGCAGCAGCAGAAGAAGTACAGGGAACACAGATACGCAGTATTTT
CDR3: CAGSSRRSTGNTDTQYF

D: TRBD1
V: TRBV11-2
J: TRBJ2-6
size: once
DNA: TGTGCCAGCAGCATGGGGGTAGACAGGGGCATTTCCCTATCTGGGGTCAACGTCCTGACTTTC
CDR3: CASSMGVDRGISLSGVNVLTF

D: -
V: TRBV5-1
J: TRBJ2-5
size: -
DNA: TGCGCCAGCAGGGGGGCACTCCAAGAGACCCAATTCTTC
CDR3: CASRGALQETQFF

D: TRBD2
V: TRBV4-1
J: TRBJ2-1
size: -
DNA: TGCGCCGGCAGCCCCGAACTAGCGGGGGTTTACAATGAGCAGTTCTTC
CDR3: CAGSPELAGVYNEQFF

D: -
V: TRBV4-2
J: TRBJ2-1
size: -
DNA: TGTGCCGGCAGCCTAGATGGGGGGAGGAGCTACAATGAGCAGTTCTTC
CDR3: CAGSLDGGRSYNEQFF

D: -
V: TRBV7-9
J: TRBJ2-6
size: once
DNA: TGTGCCAGCAGACAGTCTGGGGCCAACGGCCTGACTTTC
CDR3: CASRQSGANGLTF

D: -
V: TRBV7-2
J: TRBJ2-2
size: many
DNA: TGTGCCAGCACCCAAATCGCCGGGGAGCTGTTTTTT
CDR3: CASTQIAGELFF